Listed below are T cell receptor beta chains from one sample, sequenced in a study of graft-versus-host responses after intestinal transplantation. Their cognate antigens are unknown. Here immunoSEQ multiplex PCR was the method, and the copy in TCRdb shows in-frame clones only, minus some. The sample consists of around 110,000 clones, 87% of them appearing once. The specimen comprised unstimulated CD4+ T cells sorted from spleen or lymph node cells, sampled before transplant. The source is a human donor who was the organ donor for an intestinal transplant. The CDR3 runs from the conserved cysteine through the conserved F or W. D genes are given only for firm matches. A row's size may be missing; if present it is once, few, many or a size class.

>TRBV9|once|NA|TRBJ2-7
CASSVAHGRIYEQYF
TGTGCCAGCAGCGTAGCTCACGGGAGAATTTACGAGCAGTACTTC
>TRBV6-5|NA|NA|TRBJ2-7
CASSERPTSYEQYF
TGTGCCAGCAGTGAAAGGCCTACCTCCTACGAGCAGTACTTC
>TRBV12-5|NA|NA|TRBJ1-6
CASGLDRAGNSPLHF
TGTGCTAGTGGTTTGGACAGAGCCGGTAATTCACCCCTCCACTTT
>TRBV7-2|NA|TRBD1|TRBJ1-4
CASSPFRGLNEKLFF
TGTGCCAGCAGCCCATTCAGGGGGCTAAATGAAAAACTGTTTTTT
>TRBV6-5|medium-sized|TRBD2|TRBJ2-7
CASSLKREATYEQYF
TGTGCCAGCAGTTTAAAGCGGGAGGCAACCTACGAGCAGTACTTC
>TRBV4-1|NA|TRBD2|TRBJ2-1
CASSQASGLQNEQFF
TGCGCCAGCAGCCAAGCTAGCGGGCTTCAGAATGAGCAGTTCTTC
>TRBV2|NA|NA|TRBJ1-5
CASNEQGGIPQHF
TGTGCCAGCAACGAACAGGGTGGGATTCCCCAGCATTTT
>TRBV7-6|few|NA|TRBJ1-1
CASSLGWGERAFF
TGTGCCAGCAGCTTAGGGTGGGGGGAGAGGGCTTTCTTT
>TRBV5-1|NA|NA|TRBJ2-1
CASSFRDNKQFF
TGCGCCAGCAGCTTCCGGGACAACAAGCAGTTCTTC
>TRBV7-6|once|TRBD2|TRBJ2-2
CASSLALREGRVTGELFF
TGTGCCAGCAGCTTAGCGCTCCGGGAGGGCCGGGTGACCGGGGAGCTGTTTTTT
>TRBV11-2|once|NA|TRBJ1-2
CASSLGRMTGGYTF
TGTGCCAGCAGCTTAGGGCGCATGACCGGTGGCTACACCTTC
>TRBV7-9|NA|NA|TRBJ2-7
CASSLSLAHAYEQYF
TGTGCCAGCAGCTTAAGTTTAGCACATGCCTACGAGCAGTACTTC
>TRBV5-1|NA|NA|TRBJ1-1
CASSFGIPNTEAFF
TGCGCCAGCAGCTTCGGGATTCCTAACACTGAAGCTTTCTTT
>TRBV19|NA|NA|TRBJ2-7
CASSTRRQARIPYEQYF
TGTGCCAGTAGTACCCGCCGGCAGGCCCGAATACCCTACGAGCAGTACTTC
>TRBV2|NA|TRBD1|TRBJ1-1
CASSPEQGAGTEAFF
TGTGCCAGCAGTCCGGAACAGGGGGCAGGCACTGAAGCTTTCTTT
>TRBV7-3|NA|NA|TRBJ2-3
CASSSYGGTQYF
TGTGCCAGCAGCTCGTACGGGGGTACGCAGTATTTT
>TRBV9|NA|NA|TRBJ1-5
CASSVEGVSNQPQHF
TGTGCCAGCAGCGTAGAAGGGGTGAGCAATCAGCCCCAGCATTTT
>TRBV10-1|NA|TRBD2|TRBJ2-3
CASSGLTSVDTQYF
TGCGCCAGCAGTGGTTTGACTAGCGTGGATACGCAGTATTTT
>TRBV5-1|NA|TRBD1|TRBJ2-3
CASSPGQDLRDTQYF
TGCGCCAGCAGCCCGGGACAGGACCTTAGAGATACGCAGTATTTT
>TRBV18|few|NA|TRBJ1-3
CASSPDGAGNTIYF
TGTGCCAGCTCACCAGATGGAGCTGGAAACACCATATATTTT
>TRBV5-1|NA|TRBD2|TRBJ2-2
CASSLTSGTPGELFF
TGCGCCAGCAGCTTGACTAGCGGAACACCCGGGGAGCTGTTTTTT
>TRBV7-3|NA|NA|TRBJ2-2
CASSVTRSFTGELFF
TGTGCCAGCAGCGTCACTAGGTCTTTCACCGGGGAGCTGTTTTTT
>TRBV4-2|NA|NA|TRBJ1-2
CASSRSGERLDGYTF
TGTGCCAGCAGCCGTTCAGGGGAAAGGTTGGATGGCTACACCTTC
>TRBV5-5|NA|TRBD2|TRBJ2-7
CASRNRGLAGYEQYF
TGTGCCAGCAGGAACCGGGGACTAGCGGGCTACGAGCAGTACTTC
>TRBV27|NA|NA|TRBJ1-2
CASSLSGRPGYGYTF
TGTGCCAGCAGTTTATCGGGCAGGCCGGGGTATGGCTACACCTTC
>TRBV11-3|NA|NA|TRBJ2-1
CASSSVPYEQFF
TGTGCCAGCAGCTCAGTACCGTATGAGCAGTTCTTC
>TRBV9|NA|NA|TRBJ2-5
CASSVSGTRETQYF
TGTGCCAGCAGCGTCTCCGGGACTCGTGAGACCCAGTACTTC
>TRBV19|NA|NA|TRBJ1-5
CASSISNQPQHF
TGTGCCAGTAGTATTAGCAATCAGCCCCAGCATTTT
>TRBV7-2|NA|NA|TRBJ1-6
CASSLGHNSPLHF
TGTGCCAGCAGCTTGGGCCATAATTCACCCCTCCACTTT
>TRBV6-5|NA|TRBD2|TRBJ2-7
CASRSSGGGYYEQYF
TGTGCCAGCAGGTCGAGCGGGGGGGGCTACTACGAGCAGTACTTC
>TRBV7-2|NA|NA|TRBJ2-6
CASSPRGSGANVLTF
TGTGCCAGCAGCCCACGGGGCTCTGGGGCCAACGTCCTGACTTTC
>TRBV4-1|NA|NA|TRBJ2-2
CASSQGFGSTGDNTGELFF
TGCGCCAGCAGCCAAGGGTTTGGGTCGACAGGCGACAACACCGGGGAGCTGTTTTTT
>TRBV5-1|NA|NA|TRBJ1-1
CASSPTGITEAFF
TGCGCCAGCAGCCCCACAGGGATCACTGAAGCTTTCTTT
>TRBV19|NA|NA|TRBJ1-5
CASSPGQRQPQHF
TGTGCCAGTAGTCCCGGACAGCGGCAGCCCCAGCATTTT
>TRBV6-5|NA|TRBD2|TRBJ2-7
CASRRGSSYEQYF
TGTGCCAGCAGACGCGGGAGCTCCTACGAGCAGTACTTC
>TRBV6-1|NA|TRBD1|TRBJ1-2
CASSDPTGGGYTF
TGTGCCAGCAGTGACCCGACAGGGGGCGGCTACACCTTC
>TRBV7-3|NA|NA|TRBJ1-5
CASSHNREWNQPQHF
TGTGCCAGCAGTCATAACAGGGAGTGGAATCAGCCCCAGCATTTT